This entry features one T cell receptor beta chain sequence. Its antigen is not known. The sample originates from a study of blood T cells in healthy people across ages. Combining a sample-barcoded 5' primer with a J-beta primer mix, a second PCR ran for about 6 to 11 cycles. A single record per CDR3 protein comes from TCRdb applying MiXCR to the 5' RACE reads. The sample has about 970,000 distinct CDR3 sequences, 45% to 60% seen once. Study-level results: Possibly, changes in expanded clonotypes were confounded because donor CMV status was unknown.

The receptor was isolated from a woman aged 55-69 years in good health. Material: blood.

CDR3 DNA: TGTGCCAGCAGTTACCCGGGACAGGTATCGGAAGGGCAGTACTTC. Protein sequence: CASSYPGQVSEGQYF. The genes are TRBV6-6 and TRBJ2-7, with TRBD1 matching over 8 bases. The germline V gene encodes CDR1 MNHNY and CDR2 SVGAGI (reference sequence). Trimming at V came to 2 bases and at J to 9 bases, leaving 12 bases not matched to a gene. The CDR3 is made up of 15 amino acids.